Shown below are 17 T cell receptor beta chains from a single sample sequenced in a study of CD8 T cells in ankylosing spondylitis. TCRdb analysed the 5' RACE reads with MiXCR anew, one entry per CDR3 protein. The data show about 33,000 distinct CDR3 sequences, 9.5% to 11% seen once. The sequenced sample was synovial fluid, either unsorted or a sorted T cell fraction (not recorded which). These receptors were obtained from a male donor with ankylosing spondylitis.

This clonotype was recorded a few times. The chain has TRBV7-2 and TRBJ2-7; D unresolved. Germline values: CDR1 SGHTA, CDR2 FQGNSA. This CDR3 has 13 residues. V dropped 5 bases and J dropped 1 base, with 9 bases sitting between them. CDR3 region: CASSPRGSYEQYF. CDR3 DNA: TGTGCCAGCAGCCCCCGCGGTTCCTACGAGCAGTACTTC. The full variable domain, rest sourced from reference TRBV7-2 and TRBJ2-7, is GAGVSQSPSNKVTEKGKDVELRCDPISGHTALYWYRQSLGQGLEFLIYFQGNSAPDKSGLPSDRFSAERTGGSVSTLTIQRTQQEDSAVYLCASSPRGSYEQYFGPGTRLTVT.

At least ten counts were recorded for this clonotype. The chain combines TRBV7-3 with TRBJ2-7, with TRBD1 matching over 7 bases. V trimming: 9 bases; J trimming: 3 bases; junction bases outside the gene matches: 8. Germline V gene data show CDR1 as SGHTA and CDR2 as FQGTGA. CDR3 length: 13 residues. The CDR3 loop is CASHGDRVYEQYF. CDR3 nucleotides: TGTGCCAGTCATGGGGACAGAGTCTACGAGCAGTACTTC.

The gene calls are TRBV4-1 and TRBJ2-3; 8 nucleotides line up with TRBD2. CDR3 length: 17 amino acids. Per the germline V gene, CDR1 is MGHRA and CDR2 is YSYEKL. Trimming at V came to 0 bases and at J to 2 bases, leaving 7 bases not matched to a gene. CDR3 protein: CASSQEGSGRTTDTQYF. The CDR3 DNA reads TGCGCCAGCAGCCAAGAAGGAAGCGGGAGAACCACAGATACGCAGTATTTT.

This clonotype was seen a handful of times. The chain is built from TRBV10-3 and TRBJ2-4; D gene ambiguous. V was clipped by 11 bases and J by 2 bases, with 13 bases between them. Germline-derived CDR1 and CDR2 are ENHRY and SYGVKD. The CDR3 runs to 13 residues. CDR3 loop: CAASHETKNIQYF. In DNA, the CDR3 is TGTGCCGCCTCGCACGAAACCAAAAACATTCAGTACTTC.

The sample holds a few counts of this clonotype. V and J are TRBV9 and TRBJ1-1; 7 positions agree with TRBD1. Germline V gene sequence: CDR1 SGDLS, CDR2 YYNGEE. With 3 bases clipped from V and 4 bases from J, the junction kept 12 bases outside the gene matches. The CDR3 runs 16 residues. In DNA, the CDR3 is TGTGCCAGCAGCGGTGGCTACGGACAGGCCTTCACTGAAGCTTTCTTT. Translation gives CASSGGYGQAFTEAFF.

The rearrangement uses TRBV10-3 and TRBJ2-7; the D gene is possibly TRBD2 (6 bases). CDR1 and CDR2 from the germline V gene are ENHRY and SYGVKD. There are 13 residues in the CDR3. V was pared by 6 bases and J by 2 bases, with 11 bases between. The CDR3 here is CAIREDYAYEQYF. The CDR3 bases are TGTGCCATCAGGGAGGACTACGCCTACGAGCAGTACTTC.

The rearrangement joins TRBV28 to TRBJ1-3; D remains unclear. The germline CDR1 and CDR2 sequences are MDHEN and SYDVKM. The CDR3 extends over 14 amino acids. Trimming left V 8 bases short and J 0 bases short, with 11 bases between. CDR3 residues: CASENRFSGNTIYF. The DNA of the CDR3 is TGTGCCAGCGAGAATCGGTTCTCTGGAAACACCATATATTTT.

This clonotype appeared once. Given a much more abundant clone one base away, this may be a read error. The rearrangement joins TRBV27 to TRBJ1-5; 12 positions match TRBD1. The trim removed 5 bases at V and 5 bases at J, leaving 4 bases unmatched. CDR1 MNHEY and CDR2 SMNVEV come from the germline V gene (reference sequence). The CDR3 is 15 amino acids. CDR3 DNA: TGTGCCAGCAGTCTCGGGACAGGGGGCCATCAGCCCCAGCATTTT. Its protein is CASSLGTGGHQPQHF.

The V gene is TRBV2, the J gene TRBJ2-1, with unresolved D. The V end lost 3 bases, the J end lost 10 bases, and 13 bases lay between the germline ends. Germline V gene data show CDR1 as SNHLY and CDR2 as FYNNEI. The CDR3 spans 13 residues. CDR3 coding DNA: TGTGCCAGCAGTGAGGGCAGGCTGTGGGAGCAGTTCTTC. This translates into CASSEGRLWEQFF.

J is TRBJ1-1 and V is TRBV7-2; 9 bases agree with TRBD1. The length of the CDR3 is 13 residues. J was trimmed by 6 bases and V by 6 bases; bases with no gene match: 5. The germline gives CDR1 SGHTA, CDR2 FQGNSA. The CDR3 loop is CASSYTGGSEAFF. As DNA, the CDR3 is TGTGCCAGCAGTTACACAGGGGGCTCTGAAGCTTTCTTT. Drawing the rest from reference TRBV7-2 and TRBJ1-1, the complete variable domain is GAGVSQSPSNKVTEKGKDVELRCDPISGHTALYWYRQSLGQGLEFLIYFQGNSAPDKSGLPSDRFSAERTGGSVSTLTIQRTQQEDSAVYLCASSYTGGSEAFFGQGTRLTVV.

At least ten counts were recorded for this clonotype. The J gene is TRBJ2-5, the V gene TRBV29-1, with 12 bases matching TRBD2. CDR3 size: 17 residues. Trimming took 0 bases from V and 5 from J; bases not matched to a gene: 10. Germline CDR1 and CDR2: SQVTM and ANQGSEA. This CDR3 reads CSVEDLLAGGPWETQYF. The DNA of the CDR3 is TGCAGCGTTGAAGATCTCCTAGCGGGAGGGCCTTGGGAGACCCAGTACTTC.

V gene TRBV7-8 combines with J gene TRBJ1-4; no clear D. Germline loops: CDR1 SGHVS, CDR2 FQNEAQ. The V end lost 6 bases, the J end lost 2 bases, and 7 bases lay between the germline ends. The CDR3 has 13 residues. This chain's CDR3 is CASSRETNEKLFF. CDR3 DNA sequence: TGTGCCAGCAGTAGGGAGACTAATGAAAAACTGTTTTTT.

The chain joins TRBV18 to TRBJ1-2, with D tentatively TRBD1 (5 bases). Trimming took 4 bases from V and 4 from J, leaving 16 bases between them. CDR3 length: 15 amino acids. CDR1 is KGHSH, CDR2 LQKENI, per germline. The CDR3 sequence: CASSQRTLASYGYTF. In nucleotides, the CDR3 is TGTGCCAGCTCACAACGGACACTAGCTAGCTATGGCTACACCTTC.

This clonotype occurred many times. The chain links TRBV12-3 or TRBV12-4 to TRBJ2-7; D gene unclear. The ends were cut back, 2 bases at V and 6 bases at J, with 14 bases in the middle. This CDR3 region has 14 residues. The CDR3 DNA reads as TGTGCCAGCAGTTTATTGGGCACGGAAGGCGAGCAGTACTTC. Protein product: CASSLLGTEGEQYF.

This clonotype has ten or more counts. The chain links TRBV5-1 to TRBJ2-4; D uncertain. Germline V gives CDR1 SGHRS, CDR2 YFSETQ. This CDR3 is 11 amino acids long. V was shortened by 6 bases and J by 8 bases, with 9 bases between the two germline ends. The CDR3 sequence: CASTSGDIQYF. The CDR3 region has the DNA TGCGCCAGCACCTCAGGAGACATTCAGTACTTC.

Many counts were recorded for this clonotype. The chain uses TRBV7-9 and TRBJ2-1, with TRBD1 matching 11 bases. V lost 6 bases and J lost 9; bases outside the gene matches: 7. The germline gives CDR1 SEHNR, CDR2 FQNEAQ (reference sequence). The CDR3 extends over 14 amino acids. CDR3 in DNA: TGTGCCAGCAGTCCGGGACAGGGGGGTTTTGAGCAGTTCTTC. Its protein product is CASSPGQGGFEQFF.

This clonotype was observed at least ten times. The V gene is TRBV5-1, the J gene TRBJ2-4, with 8 bases matching TRBD1. Germline V CDR1 and CDR2: SGHRS, YFSETQ. The CDR3 contains 15 residues. V was pared by 2 bases and J by 2 bases, with 3 bases of the junction left unmatched. The CDR3 bases are TGCGCCAGCAGCTTCGCAGGGGGCACCAAAAACATTCAGTACTTC. Its translation: CASSFAGGTKNIQYF.